This T cell receptor beta chain was recorded in a study of T-cell reconstitution after alpha-beta-depleted transplantation in children. This clonotype occurred many times. The library targeted TCRbeta and was prepared with unique molecular identifiers. TCRdb recomputed calls from the PCR reads with MiXCR, one row per CDR3 protein. The top ten hold about 12% of the sample, which has 150,000 to 200,000 distinct CDR3 sequences, more than 12% seen once. CDR1 is SGDLS and CDR2 is YYNGEE in the germline V gene. This CDR3 is 14 amino acids long. V was pared by 4 bases and J by 7 bases, with 12 bases between.

The sequence derives from a human donor who donated a stem cell graft to a child with acute lymphoblastic leukemia. The rearrangement links TRBV9 to TRBJ1-6, with D perhaps matching TRBD1 (5 bases). The sample consisted of PBMCs from the stem cell graft donor, taken from the stem cell graft. This CDR3 is CASSKQVGNSPLHF. The CDR3 nucleotides read TGTGCCAGCAGCAAACAGGTGGGGAATTCACCCCTCCACTTT.